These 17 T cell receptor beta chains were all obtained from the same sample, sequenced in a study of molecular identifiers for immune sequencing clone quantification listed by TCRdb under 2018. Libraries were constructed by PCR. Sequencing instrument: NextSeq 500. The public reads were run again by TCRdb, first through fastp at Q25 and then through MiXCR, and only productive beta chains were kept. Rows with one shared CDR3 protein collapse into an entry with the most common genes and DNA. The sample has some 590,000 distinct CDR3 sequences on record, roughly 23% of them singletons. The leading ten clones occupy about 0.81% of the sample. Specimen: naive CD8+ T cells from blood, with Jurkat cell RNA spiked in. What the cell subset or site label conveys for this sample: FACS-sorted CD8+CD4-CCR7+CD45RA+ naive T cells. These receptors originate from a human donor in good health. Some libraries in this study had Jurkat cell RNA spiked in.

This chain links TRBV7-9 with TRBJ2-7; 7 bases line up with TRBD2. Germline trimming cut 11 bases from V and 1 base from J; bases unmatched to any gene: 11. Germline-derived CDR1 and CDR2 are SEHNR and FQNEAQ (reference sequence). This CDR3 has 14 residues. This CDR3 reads CAGTLADGSYEQYF. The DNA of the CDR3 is TGTGCCGGAACTCTAGCGGACGGGTCCTACGAGCAGTACTTC.

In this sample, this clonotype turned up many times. This CDR3 is CASSLSGSGYEQYF. The CDR3 DNA reads TGTGCCAGCAGTTTATCGGGGTCAGGCTACGAGCAGTACTTC. The chain recombines TRBV27 with TRBJ2-7; D unclear. This CDR3 has 14 amino acids. Looked up from germline, CDR1 is MNHEY and CDR2 is SMNVEV (reference sequence). The V gene lost 0 bases and the J gene lost 3 bases, with 9 bases spanning the gap.

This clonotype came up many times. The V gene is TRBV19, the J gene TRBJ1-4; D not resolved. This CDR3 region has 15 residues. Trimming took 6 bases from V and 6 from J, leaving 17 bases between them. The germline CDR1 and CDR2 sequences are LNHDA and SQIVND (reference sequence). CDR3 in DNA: TGTGCCAGTAGAAACAAGATCGGTATGGATGAAAAACTGTTTTTT. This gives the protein CASRNKIGMDEKLFF.

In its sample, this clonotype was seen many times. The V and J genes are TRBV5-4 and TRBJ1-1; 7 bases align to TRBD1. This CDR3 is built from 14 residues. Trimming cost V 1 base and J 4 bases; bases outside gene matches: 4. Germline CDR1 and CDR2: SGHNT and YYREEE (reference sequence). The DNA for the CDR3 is TGTGCCAGCAGCTTGTGGGCAGGGGGCACTGAAGCTTTCTTT. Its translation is CASSLWAGGTEAFF.

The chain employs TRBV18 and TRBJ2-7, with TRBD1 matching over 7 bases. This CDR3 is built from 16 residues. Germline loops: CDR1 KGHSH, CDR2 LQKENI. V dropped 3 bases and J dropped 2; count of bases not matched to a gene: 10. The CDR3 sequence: CASSPREETGTYEQYF. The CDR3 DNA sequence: TGTGCCAGCTCACCCCGGGAAGAGACAGGGACCTACGAGCAGTACTTC. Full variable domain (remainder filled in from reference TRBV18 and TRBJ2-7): NAGVMQNPRHLVRRRGQEARLRCSPMKGHSHVYWYRQLPEEGLKFMVYLQKENIIDESGMPKERFSAEFPKEGPSILRIQQVVRGDSAAYFCASSPREETGTYEQYFGPGTRLTVT.

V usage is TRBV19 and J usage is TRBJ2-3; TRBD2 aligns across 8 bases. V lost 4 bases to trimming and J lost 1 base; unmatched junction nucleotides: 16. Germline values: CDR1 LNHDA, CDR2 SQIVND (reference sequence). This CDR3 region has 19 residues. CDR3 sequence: CASSKRLATLTGGTDTQYF. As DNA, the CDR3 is TGTGCCAGTAGTAAACGACTAGCGACCCTTACCGGGGGCACAGATACGCAGTATTTT.

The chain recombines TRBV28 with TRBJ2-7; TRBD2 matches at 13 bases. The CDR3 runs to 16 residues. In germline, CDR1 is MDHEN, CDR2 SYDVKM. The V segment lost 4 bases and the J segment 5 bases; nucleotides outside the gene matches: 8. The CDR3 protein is CASSSGTSGNDNEQYF. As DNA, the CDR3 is TGTGCCAGCAGTTCGGGGACTAGCGGGAATGACAACGAGCAGTACTTC.

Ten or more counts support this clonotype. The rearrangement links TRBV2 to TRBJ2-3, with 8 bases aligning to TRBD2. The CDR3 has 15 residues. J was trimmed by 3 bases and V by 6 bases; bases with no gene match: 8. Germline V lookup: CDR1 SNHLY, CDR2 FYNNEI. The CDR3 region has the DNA TGTGCCAGCAGCCGACGGACTAGCAGTACAGATACGCAGTATTTT. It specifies CASSRRTSSTDTQYF.

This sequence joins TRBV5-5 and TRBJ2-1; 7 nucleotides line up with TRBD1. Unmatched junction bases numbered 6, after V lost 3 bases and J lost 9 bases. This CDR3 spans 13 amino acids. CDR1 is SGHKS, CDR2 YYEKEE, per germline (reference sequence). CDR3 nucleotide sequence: TGTGCCAGCAGCTGGGTACAGGGGATTGAGCAGTTCTTC. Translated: CASSWVQGIEQFF.

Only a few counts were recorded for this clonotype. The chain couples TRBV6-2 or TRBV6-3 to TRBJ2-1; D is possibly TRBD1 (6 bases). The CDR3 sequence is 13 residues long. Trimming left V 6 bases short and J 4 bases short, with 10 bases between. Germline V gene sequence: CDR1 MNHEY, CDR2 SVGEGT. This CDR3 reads CASRRDTYNEQFF. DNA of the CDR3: TGTGCCAGCAGACGGGACACATACAATGAGCAGTTCTTC.

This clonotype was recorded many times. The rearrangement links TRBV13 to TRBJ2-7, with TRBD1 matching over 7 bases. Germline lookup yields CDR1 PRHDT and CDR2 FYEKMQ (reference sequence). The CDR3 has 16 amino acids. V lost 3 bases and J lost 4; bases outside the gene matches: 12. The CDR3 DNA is TGTGCCAGCAGCTTGGGACAGATCGGCCACGGGTACGAGCAGTACTTC. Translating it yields CASSLGQIGHGYEQYF.

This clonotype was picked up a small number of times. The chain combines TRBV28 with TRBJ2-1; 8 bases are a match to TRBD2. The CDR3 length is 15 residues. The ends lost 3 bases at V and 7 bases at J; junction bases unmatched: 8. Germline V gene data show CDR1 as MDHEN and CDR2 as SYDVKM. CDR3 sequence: CASSFRGLAANEQFF. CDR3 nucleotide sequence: TGTGCCAGCAGTTTCCGTGGACTAGCAGCAAATGAGCAGTTCTTC.

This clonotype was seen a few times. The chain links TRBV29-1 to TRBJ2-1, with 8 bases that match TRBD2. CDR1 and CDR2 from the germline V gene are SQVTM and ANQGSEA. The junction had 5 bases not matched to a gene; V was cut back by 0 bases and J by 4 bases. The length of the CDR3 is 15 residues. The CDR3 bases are TGCAGCGTTGAAGACGGGGGGGCAAATTACAATGAGCAGTTCTTC. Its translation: CSVEDGGANYNEQFF.

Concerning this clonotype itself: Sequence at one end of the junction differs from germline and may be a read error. The CDR3 nucleotides read TGCAGTGCCCATCCCGGCAATGAGCAGCTCTTC. Translation gives CSAHPGNEQLF. J is TRBJ2-1 and V is TRBV20-1; no clear D gene. The germline V gene encodes CDR1 DFQATT and CDR2 SNEGSKA (reference sequence). The CDR3 contains 11 residues.

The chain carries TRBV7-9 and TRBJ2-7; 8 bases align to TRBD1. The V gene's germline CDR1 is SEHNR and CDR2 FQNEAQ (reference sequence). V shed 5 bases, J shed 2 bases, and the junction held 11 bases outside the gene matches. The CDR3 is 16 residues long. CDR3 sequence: CASSTSTGANPYEQYF. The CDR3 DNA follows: TGTGCCAGCAGCACCTCGACAGGGGCCAACCCCTACGAGCAGTACTTC.

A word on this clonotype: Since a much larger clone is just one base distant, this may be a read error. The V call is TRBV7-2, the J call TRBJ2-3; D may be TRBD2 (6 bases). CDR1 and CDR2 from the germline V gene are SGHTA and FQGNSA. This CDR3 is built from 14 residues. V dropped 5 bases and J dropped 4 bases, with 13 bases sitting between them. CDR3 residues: CASSHRGRPDTQYF. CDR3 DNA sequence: TGTGCCAGCAGCCACCGGGGGAGGCCAGATACGCAGTATTTT.

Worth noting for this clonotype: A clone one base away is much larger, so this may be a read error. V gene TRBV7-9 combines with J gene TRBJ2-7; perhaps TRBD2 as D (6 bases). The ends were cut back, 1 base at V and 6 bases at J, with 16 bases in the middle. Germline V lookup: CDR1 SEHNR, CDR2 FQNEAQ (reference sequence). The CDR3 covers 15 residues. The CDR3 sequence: CASSLVTSRSGEQYF. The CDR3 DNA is TGTGCCAGCAGCTTAGTTACTAGCAGGAGTGGCGAGCAGTACTTC.